Sequencing of this T cell receptor beta chain was carried out in a study of neoadjuvant nivolumab and ipilimumab in lung cancer. Study-level information: The combination arm added day-1 ipilimumab 1 mg/kg to nivolumab 3 mg/kg on days 1, 15, 29.

Study conclusions and caveats: TCR clonality did not significantly correlate with pathologic tumor regression. Only two of four nivolumab-treated tumors gained richness and clonality by surgery.

Clones were sequenced by immunoSEQ multiplex PCR, and TCRdb holds only the in-frame ones, with some missing. The table lists about 20,000 clones, 80% to 90% of them singletons, with approximately 2.1% in the top ten. A word on this clone: What it binds is not known.

Germline-derived CDR1 and CDR2 are MNHNS and SASEGT. The V gene lost 6 bases and the J gene lost 0 bases, with 9 bases spanning the gap. The CDR3 totals 14 residues. This clonotype originated in an adult with non-small cell lung cancer. This chain uses TRBV6-1 with TRBJ2-4, with unresolved D. The sample here was peripheral blood, taken before neoadjuvant nivolumab, alone or with ipilimumab. The DNA of the CDR3 is TGTGCCAGCAGAGGATCACTAGCCAAAAACATTCAGTACTTC. Translation: CASRGSLAKNIQYF.